This is a list of T cell receptor beta chains from one sample in a study of radiotherapy plus CTLA-4 blockade in lung cancer. Clones were sequenced by immunoSEQ multiplex PCR, and TCRdb holds only the in-frame ones, with some missing. The sample gives about 98,000 clones, around 88% of which show up once; 4% to 6% is in the top ten. The starting material was peripheral blood, obtained from a patient treated with radiotherapy plus ipilimumab. These receptors all come from a human donor with non-small cell lung cancer that progressed on radiotherapy plus ipilimumab. Each CDR3 is given with its conserved first and last residue. The order of the fields is clone size, D gene, V gene, J gene, CDR3 DNA, CDR3 protein. D genes are given only for firm matches. Clone sizes are given selectively: once, few, many, or a class where the clone is expanded.

clone_size: .; d_call: .; v_call: TRBV11-2; j_call: TRBJ2-7; cdr3_nt: TGTGCCAGCAGCTTTACGGACTTTACCTCCTACGAGCAGTACTTC; cdr3_aa: CASSFTDFTSYEQYF
clone_size: few; d_call: TRBD1; v_call: TRBV19; j_call: TRBJ1-2; cdr3_nt: TGTGCCAGTAGTATCCTGGACAGGGGCGGCTACACCTTC; cdr3_aa: CASSILDRGGYTF
clone_size: .; d_call: .; v_call: TRBV2; j_call: TRBJ2-7; cdr3_nt: TGTGCCAGCAGGGGGGGTCTCGGTGACGAGCAGTACTTC; cdr3_aa: CASRGGLGDEQYF
clone_size: .; d_call: .; v_call: TRBV29-1; j_call: TRBJ1-1; cdr3_nt: TGCAGCGTTTGGACAAGATTGAACACTGAAGCTTTCTTT; cdr3_aa: CSVWTRLNTEAFF
clone_size: .; d_call: .; v_call: TRBV11-2; j_call: TRBJ1-1; cdr3_nt: TGTGCCAGCAGACGTGCAGGGGCAACTGAAGCTTTCTTT; cdr3_aa: CASRRAGATEAFF
clone_size: .; d_call: .; v_call: TRBV7-2; j_call: TRBJ2-7; cdr3_nt: TGTGCCAGCAGCTGCGGACACTGCGAGCAGTACTTC; cdr3_aa: CASSCGHCEQYF
clone_size: .; d_call: .; v_call: TRBV9; j_call: TRBJ2-1; cdr3_nt: TGTGCCAGCAGCCCTGCCCTCCACAATGAGCAGTTCTTC; cdr3_aa: CASSPALHNEQFF
clone_size: once; d_call: .; v_call: TRBV2; j_call: TRBJ1-5; cdr3_nt: TGTGCCAGCAGTGAAGAAAGGCCCAATCAGCCCCAGCATTTT; cdr3_aa: CASSEERPNQPQHF
clone_size: .; d_call: .; v_call: TRBV7-3; j_call: TRBJ2-5; cdr3_nt: TGTGCCAGCAGCTTAATTACTCCACTCCGGGAGACCCAGTACTTC; cdr3_aa: CASSLITPLRETQYF
clone_size: .; d_call: TRBD1; v_call: TRBV2; j_call: TRBJ1-2; cdr3_nt: TGTGCCAGGACGACAGGGAACGGCTATGGCTACACCTTC; cdr3_aa: CARTTGNGYGYTF
clone_size: .; d_call: TRBD2; v_call: TRBV7-2; j_call: TRBJ2-7; cdr3_nt: TGTGCCAGCAGCCGAGGACTAGCGGAACCCACCCCGGGCGAGCAGTACTTC; cdr3_aa: CASSRGLAEPTPGEQYF
clone_size: .; d_call: .; v_call: TRBV28; j_call: TRBJ1-3; cdr3_nt: TGTGCCAGCACCCCGGGGGGGTCCTCTGGAAACACCATATATTTT; cdr3_aa: CASTPGGSSGNTIYF
clone_size: .; d_call: TRBD1; v_call: TRBV18; j_call: TRBJ2-1; cdr3_nt: TGTGCCAGCTCCCCGGACAGGATTACTGACAATGAGCAGTTCTTC; cdr3_aa: CASSPDRITDNEQFF
clone_size: .; d_call: TRBD2; v_call: TRBV7-3; j_call: TRBJ2-3; cdr3_nt: TGTGCCAGCAGCTTAACCGCAGGCGGGAGCGGGACAGATACGCAGTATTTT; cdr3_aa: CASSLTAGGSGTDTQYF
clone_size: .; d_call: .; v_call: TRBV29-1; j_call: TRBJ2-3; cdr3_nt: TGCAGCACCCAAGGTCGGGCGGGCACAGATACGCAGTATTTT; cdr3_aa: CSTQGRAGTDTQYF
clone_size: .; d_call: .; v_call: TRBV7-2; j_call: TRBJ1-5; cdr3_nt: TGTGCCAGCAGCTTCGACAGGTACAATCAGCCCCAGCATTTT; cdr3_aa: CASSFDRYNQPQHF
clone_size: .; d_call: .; v_call: TRBV5-1; j_call: TRBJ2-7; cdr3_nt: TGCGCCAGCAGCCGCCTTGGTGGGGCGTACGAGCAGTACTTC; cdr3_aa: CASSRLGGAYEQYF
clone_size: .; d_call: .; v_call: TRBV7-9; j_call: TRBJ1-4; cdr3_nt: TGTGCCAGCAGCTTAGGAGTAGGGTCGAGGAATGAAAAACTGTTTTTT; cdr3_aa: CASSLGVGSRNEKLFF
clone_size: .; d_call: TRBD2; v_call: TRBV5-6; j_call: TRBJ2-7; cdr3_nt: TGTGCCAGCAGCCCTGGACTAGCGGGCAACTACGAGCAGTACTTC; cdr3_aa: CASSPGLAGNYEQYF
clone_size: .; d_call: .; v_call: TRBV6-5; j_call: TRBJ2-7; cdr3_nt: TGTGCCAGCACCTTGGACACCCACGGCGAGCAGTACTTC; cdr3_aa: CASTLDTHGEQYF
clone_size: .; d_call: TRBD1; v_call: TRBV6-6; j_call: TRBJ1-1; cdr3_nt: TGTGCCAGCAGGGCACAGGGGGCGTTCGGCACTGAAGCTTTCTTT; cdr3_aa: CASRAQGAFGTEAFF
clone_size: .; d_call: TRBD1; v_call: TRBV28; j_call: TRBJ2-1; cdr3_nt: TGTGCCAGCAGCCCCAGGGGGCCAGCCTACAATGAGCAGTTCTTC; cdr3_aa: CASSPRGPAYNEQFF
clone_size: once; d_call: .; v_call: TRBV5-1; j_call: TRBJ1-1; cdr3_nt: TGCGCCAGCAGCTTCTCAGGGGTGAACACTGAAGCTTTCTTT; cdr3_aa: CASSFSGVNTEAFF
clone_size: .; d_call: TRBD2; v_call: TRBV5-4; j_call: TRBJ2-7; cdr3_nt: TGTGCCAGCCCCGCGGGAGTGGATTACGAGCAGTACTTC; cdr3_aa: CASPAGVDYEQYF
clone_size: .; d_call: .; v_call: TRBV6-5; j_call: TRBJ2-2; cdr3_nt: TGTGCCAGCCGTGCCTTACAAAACACCGGGGAGCTGTTTTTT; cdr3_aa: CASRALQNTGELFF
clone_size: once; d_call: .; v_call: TRBV2; j_call: TRBJ2-5; cdr3_nt: TGTGCCAGCGGACAGCAAGAGACCCAGTACTTC; cdr3_aa: CASGQQETQYF
clone_size: .; d_call: .; v_call: TRBV2; j_call: TRBJ2-3; cdr3_nt: TGTGCCAGCCGAACGACACCGCCCTCGACGCAGTATTTT; cdr3_aa: CASRTTPPSTQYF
clone_size: .; d_call: .; v_call: TRBV11-2; j_call: TRBJ2-7; cdr3_nt: TGTGCCAGCAGCGCTGACCCCCCTGGCGAGCAGTACTTC; cdr3_aa: CASSADPPGEQYF
clone_size: .; d_call: .; v_call: TRBV27; j_call: TRBJ2-7; cdr3_nt: TGTGCCAGCAGTTCGAGACTAGGAGGCTACTACGAGCAGTACTTC; cdr3_aa: CASSSRLGGYYEQYF
clone_size: .; d_call: TRBD1; v_call: TRBV19; j_call: TRBJ1-2; cdr3_nt: TGTGCCAGTAGTCCAGGGACAGGGCGGAATGGCTACACCTTC; cdr3_aa: CASSPGTGRNGYTF
clone_size: .; d_call: TRBD2; v_call: TRBV7-2; j_call: TRBJ2-1; cdr3_nt: TGTGCCAGCAGCGCCGGACTAGCGGGAGCAAGCGAGCAGTTCTTC; cdr3_aa: CASSAGLAGASEQFF
clone_size: few; d_call: TRBD2; v_call: TRBV7-3; j_call: TRBJ2-3; cdr3_nt: TGTGCCAGCAGCCATAGGGCGGGGCGGGAGATCCCAGATACGCAGTATTTT; cdr3_aa: CASSHRAGREIPDTQYF
clone_size: .; d_call: .; v_call: TRBV7-9; j_call: TRBJ2-5; cdr3_nt: TGTGCCAGCAGCTTAGAACGAAAGACCCAGTACTTC; cdr3_aa: CASSLERKTQYF
clone_size: .; d_call: .; v_call: TRBV2; j_call: TRBJ2-5; cdr3_nt: TGTGCCAGCAGTGATCCTGGCGTGGAGGAGACCCAGTACTTC; cdr3_aa: CASSDPGVEETQYF
clone_size: few; d_call: .; v_call: TRBV6-9; j_call: TRBJ2-6; cdr3_nt: TGTGCCAGCAGTTCTGTATGTACGACAAAGTCGGGCCAACGTCCTGACTTT; cdr3_aa: CASSSVCTTKSGQRPDF
clone_size: .; d_call: TRBD1; v_call: TRBV11-3; j_call: TRBJ1-1; cdr3_nt: TGTGCCAGCAGCCCAGGACAGGGGAACACTGAAGCTTTCTTT; cdr3_aa: CASSPGQGNTEAFF
clone_size: .; d_call: .; v_call: TRBV5-5; j_call: TRBJ1-2; cdr3_nt: TGTGCCAGCAGCTTGAGCCCCTTGGGGCTTTATGGCTACACCTTC; cdr3_aa: CASSLSPLGLYGYTF
clone_size: once; d_call: TRBD1; v_call: TRBV19; j_call: TRBJ1-2; cdr3_nt: TGTGCCAGTACCCGGACAGGGGCCGGCTACACCTTC; cdr3_aa: CASTRTGAGYTF
clone_size: .; d_call: .; v_call: TRBV6-6; j_call: TRBJ2-1; cdr3_nt: TGTGCCAGCAGCCCACCGGGGCGGGTCGGTGAGCAGTTCTTC; cdr3_aa: CASSPPGRVGEQFF
clone_size: .; d_call: .; v_call: TRBV10-3; j_call: TRBJ1-1; cdr3_nt: TGTGCCATTCAGGGGAACACTGAAGCTTTCTTT; cdr3_aa: CAIQGNTEAFF
clone_size: once; d_call: TRBD1; v_call: TRBV18; j_call: TRBJ2-7; cdr3_nt: TGTGCCAGCTCACCAAGAAGGGGGCTCGAGCAGTACTTC; cdr3_aa: CASSPRRGLEQYF
clone_size: .; d_call: .; v_call: TRBV5-1; j_call: TRBJ2-3; cdr3_nt: TGCGCCAGCAGCCAGCCCACAGATACGCAGTATTTT; cdr3_aa: CASSQPTDTQYF
clone_size: .; d_call: .; v_call: TRBV19; j_call: TRBJ1-2; cdr3_nt: TGTGCCAGTAGTGGGTCAGGGGCTGGCTACACCTTC; cdr3_aa: CASSGSGAGYTF
clone_size: .; d_call: .; v_call: TRBV11-2; j_call: TRBJ2-5; cdr3_nt: TGTGCCAGCTCAGGGGCCCCGGGGGAGACCCAGTACTTC; cdr3_aa: CASSGAPGETQYF
clone_size: .; d_call: TRBD2; v_call: TRBV10-2; j_call: TRBJ2-7; cdr3_nt: TGCGCCAGCAGTGAGTCGTTTAGCGGGTCCAACGAGCAGTACTTC; cdr3_aa: CASSESFSGSNEQYF